Below, 15 T cell receptor beta chains from the same sample are listed, as sequenced in a study of preoperative IRX-2 immunotherapy in early breast cancer. Treatment defined: preoperative locoregional IRX-2 cytokine immunotherapy. Data came from immunoSEQ multiplex PCR; TCRdb stores just in-frame clones and leaves some out. Among 28,000 or so clones listed, almost 90% were seen once. Sampling took place from a patient treated with IRX-2 immunotherapy. The receptors originated from a human donor with breast cancer.

This clone was recorded once. The chain couples TRBV10-3 to TRBJ2-7; 7 positions agree with TRBD1. The CDR3 is made up of 14 amino acids. V dropped 3 bases and J dropped 1; count of bases not matched to a gene: 3. Germline V gene lookup returns CDR1 ENHRY and CDR2 SYGVKD. Here the CDR3 reads CAISEQGKSYEQYF. The CDR3 DNA reads as TGTGCCATCAGTGAACAGGGGAAGTCCTACGAGCAGTACTTC.

The gene calls are TRBV30 and TRBJ1-2; TRBD1 matches at 11 bases. Germline V gives CDR1 GTSNPN, CDR2 SVGIG (reference sequence). J gave up 7 bases and V 0 bases, and 4 bases lay outside the gene matches. CDR3 length equals 14 residues. The CDR3 spells CAWSVPGQGVGYTF. The CDR3 DNA follows: TGTGCCTGGAGTGTACCGGGACAGGGGGTTGGCTACACCTTC.

This chain links TRBV9 with TRBJ1-2; 11 bases are a match to TRBD1. The CDR3 sequence is 14 residues long. Germline CDR1 SGDLS, CDR2 YYNGEE. V shed 3 bases, J shed 8 bases, and the junction held 6 bases outside the gene matches. The CDR3 DNA reads TGTGCCAGCAGCGGGGGACAGGGGGTTAGAGGCTACACCTTC. This translates into CASSGGQGVRGYTF.

This chain uses TRBV21-1 with TRBJ1-2; TRBD1, the table's D call, was not compared with the DNA. TRBV21-1 is noted as a pseudogene. The CDR3 has 12 residues. CDR3 coding DNA: TGTGCCACCCCGGACAGGGCCTATGGCTACACCTTC. This sequence encodes CATPDRAYGYTF.

The chain combines TRBV11-2 with TRBJ1-1; possible D gene TRBD1, 5 bases. This CDR3 has 14 amino acids. Trimming shortened V by 3 bases and J by 1 base, and 9 bases separated the two germline ends. Germline V gene sequence: CDR1 SGHAT, CDR2 FQNNGV. The CDR3 coding sequence is TGTGCCAGCAGCTTGCGGGGGGGGAACACTGAAGCTTTCTTT. As protein: CASSLRGGNTEAFF.

This chain connects TRBV9 to TRBJ2-5; TRBD1 might be the D (6 bases). The CDR3 has 14 residues. V lost 4 bases to trimming and J lost 5 bases, with 15 bases between them. Germline V CDR1 and CDR2: SGDLS, YYNGEE. The CDR3 reads CASSPGQLLETQYF. The CDR3 nucleotides are TGTGCCAGCAGCCCCGGACAGCTCCTCGAGACCCAGTACTTC.

The genes are TRBV4-3 and TRBJ1-3; D is undetermined. Germline-derived CDR1 and CDR2 are LGHNA and YSLEER. The CDR3 contains 16 residues. The V and J ends lost 1 base and 4 bases respectively, with 14 bases between them. The CDR3 sequence is CASSQGRAGRGNTIYF. DNA for the CDR3: TGCGCCAGCAGCCAAGGGAGGGCAGGACGAGGAAACACCATATATTTT.

The DNA of the CDR3 is TGCGCCAGCAGCTCTGGTGGGGGTTTTGGGGAAAAACTGTTTTTT. As protein: CASSSGGGFGEKLFF. The genes are TRBV5-1 and TRBJ1-4, with D possibly TRBD1 on 5 matching bases. Trimming took off 3 bases at V and 8 bases at J, with 17 bases between the two ends. The CDR3 is made up of 15 amino acids. The germline gives CDR1 SGHRS, CDR2 YFSETQ. Based on the CDR3 plus reference TRBV5-1 and TRBJ1-4, the full variable domain is KAGVTQTPRYLIKTRGQQVTLSCSPISGHRSVSWYQQTPGQGLQFLFEYFSETQRNKGNFPGRFSGRQFSNSRSEMNVSTLELGDSALYLCASSSGGGFGEKLFFGSGTQLSVL.

V usage is TRBV27 and J usage is TRBJ1-2; TRBD1 is a possible D gene (5 bases). The CDR3 runs to 14 residues. Trimming pared 3 bases from V and 1 base from J, leaving 9 bases between. Germline CDR1 reads MNHEY; CDR2 reads SMNVEV (reference sequence). The CDR3 region has the DNA TGTGCCAGCAGTTTCGCGGGGGTTAACTATGGCTACACCTTC. This sequence encodes CASSFAGVNYGYTF.

This clone has only a few counts. The CDR3 region is CASSIAVSTNEKLFF. Written as DNA, the CDR3 is TGTGCCAGTAGTATAGCCGTATCCACTAATGAAAAACTGTTTTTT. The chain has TRBV19 and TRBJ1-4; D ambiguous. Germline assignment: CDR1 LNHDA and CDR2 SQIVND (reference sequence). The V gene lost 1 base and the J gene lost 2 bases, with 8 bases spanning the gap. This CDR3 has 15 amino acids.

The gene calls are TRBV7-2 and TRBJ2-2; the D gene could be TRBD1 or TRBD2 (5 bases each). Per the germline V gene, CDR1 is SGHTA and CDR2 is FQGNSA. The V gene lost 5 bases and the J gene lost 6 bases, with 16 bases spanning the gap. The CDR3 is 15 residues long. CDR3 coding DNA: TGTGCCAGCAGCGCTCCGGGACGCACCCCCGGGGAGCTGTTTTTT. It encodes CASSAPGRTPGELFF.

This chain links TRBV5-8 with TRBJ2-6; D unresolved. Between the trimmed V and J ends, which lost 4 bases and 0 bases, there was a span of 14 bases. CDR1 is SGHTS, CDR2 YDEGEE, per germline. The CDR3 extends over 17 amino acids. The CDR3 sequence: CASSARKGISGANVLTF. Written as DNA, the CDR3 is TGTGCCAGCAGCGCCCGAAAGGGAATCTCTGGGGCCAACGTCCTGACTTTC.

The chain couples TRBV29-1 to TRBJ2-7, with 8 nucleotides matching TRBD1. Germline V gene data show CDR1 as SQVTM and CDR2 as ANQGSEA. This CDR3 has 12 residues. With 6 bases clipped from V and 7 bases from J, the junction kept 8 bases outside the gene matches. The CDR3 DNA follows: TGCAGCGTAAACAGGGGGACGGGGGAGCAGTACTTC. Its translation is CSVNRGTGEQYF.

The chain links TRBV5-1 to TRBJ2-2; 7 bases agree with TRBD2. Trimming at V came to 5 bases and at J to 4 bases, leaving 8 bases not matched to a gene. The CDR3 has 15 amino acids. Germline values: CDR1 SGHRS, CDR2 YFSETQ. This CDR3 reads CASRDLSGGTGELFF. The CDR3, as DNA: TGCGCCAGCAGGGACCTGTCGGGAGGCACCGGGGAGCTGTTTTTT.

The chain combines TRBV2 with TRBJ2-1; D remains ambiguous. The length of the CDR3 is 13 residues. In germline, CDR1 is SNHLY, CDR2 FYNNEI. V was pared by 6 bases and J by 10 bases, with 16 bases between. Written as DNA, the CDR3 is TGTGCCAGCAGCGCACTAAGCGTCAGGGAGCAGTTCTTC. It yields the protein CASSALSVREQFF.